This record covers a single T cell receptor (beta chain). The data are from a study of blood T cell repertoires in COVID-19. Study in general: Sites in the United States, Italy and Spain provided acute and convalescent COVID-19 samples. T cells, B-cell-depleted T cells, or PBMCs supplied cDNA or gDNA.

Per the authors' pipeline: The assay estimated nucleated cells by amplifying reference gene primers. Using immunoSEQ multiplex PCR, the repertoire was profiled, and TCRdb retains in-frame clones only, with some absent. The DNA was the basis for D and trimming; V, J and clone size are from that table. The sample records roughly 92,000 clones, around 87% being singletons. V lost 6 bases to trimming and J lost 2 bases; unmatched junction nucleotides: 4. This CDR3 spans 15 amino acids. Germline V CDR1 and CDR2: MNHEY, SVGAGI. This receptor was taken from a human donor with acute or convalescent COVID-19. The donor label of this sample is uncertain. The chain employs TRBV6-5 and TRBJ2-1; 10 bases are shared with TRBD2. Sample: peripheral blood. The CDR3 DNA follows: TGTGCCAGCAGAGAGCGGGGGGGAACCTACAATGAGCAGTTCTTC. Residues: CASRERGGTYNEQFF.